This record concerns one T cell receptor (beta chain) sequence. Its antigen is not identified. The data were produced by immunoSEQ multiplex PCR, yet TCRdb's version contains in-frame clones alone and is incomplete. The sample includes 150,000 or so clones, about 87% of them seen just once. The sample's time point: baseline pretreatment blood. Treatment described: 15 Gy SBRT to primary tumor, nephrectomy 4 weeks later. The tumor was a clear cell renal cell carcinoma. The germline V gene encodes CDR1 MNHEY and CDR2 SVGAGI. The CDR3 extends over 13 amino acids. V lost 6 bases, J lost 7 bases, and 15 bases lay in between. This specimen comes from a study of radiation and T cells in renal cell carcinoma. The wider study: Nephrectomy followed 15 Gy stereotactic body radiation by 4 weeks.

General study points: No pretreatment tumor biopsies were available for baseline clonotypes. In blood, top tumor clones expanded by 2 weeks, shrinking by 4.

The gene calls are TRBV6-5 and TRBJ1-2; weak D call: TRBD1 (6 bases). The material was blood, obtained from a patient whose treatment included radiotherapy and nephrectomy. The clonotype comes from a woman in her 70s with renal cell carcinoma. CDR3 amino acids: CASSLGQGVGYTF. CDR3 sequence (DNA): TGTGCCAGCAGCCTGGGACAAGGAGTTGGCTACACCTTC.